This TCR beta chain was sequenced during a study of early T cells in non-severe SARS-CoV-2 infection (dated by TCRdb to 2020 to 2023). Notes on the research overall: Because TCR sequencing was done on bulk RNA from unsorted whole blood, the alpha and beta chains could not be paired.

The library relied on 5' RACE. Data came from a NextSeq 500. The TCR library protocol attached unique molecular identifiers to individual cDNA molecules to correct for sequencing error and PCR bias. Both TCR alpha and beta chains were sequenced, and tight co-correlation was observed between alpha and beta sequence abundances in each sample. The source study handled its data this way. Decombinator V4 was used to annotate TCR sequences for V gene, J gene and CDR3. Expanded TCRs were defined as changing significantly between any two time points under a Poisson model with p below 0.0001. Abundances of TCRs were expressed as counts per million after normalisation to the total number of TCRs sequenced in each sample. TRAV1-2 paired with TRAJ12, TRAJ20 or TRAJ33 defined MAIT TCRs, while TRAV10 paired with TRAJ18 defined iNKT TCRs. A search of VDJdb, accessed on 1 November 2021, was run for TCRs annotated to CMV, EBV and SARS-CoV-2, with TCRs annotated for multiple antigens excluded. TCRdb handled the public reads itself, with Q25 trimming in fastp and clone calling in MiXCR, and kept productive beta chains. Rows matching on CDR3 protein sequence are summarized as one entry with the most common DNA and genes. These V and J calls originate from TCRdb's pipeline instead of the authors' own analysis. For this sample there are about 54,000 distinct CDR3 sequences; about 8% appear just once. Of the sample, under 12% is held by the ten largest clones.

A case-control design nested within a healthcare worker cohort in London, UK, was used, with weekly nasopharyngeal swab PCR tests and blood sampling performed. Healthcare workers were enrolled in the week of the UK lockdown, from 23 to 31 March 2020, and were followed every week for up to roughly 16 weeks. Looking up the germline V gene yields CDR1 MDHEN and CDR2 SYDVKM. Taken from cysteine to phenylalanine, the CDR3 has 14 residues. Here the CDR3 DNA is all that survives: 42 bases in frame from base 1. A distance of 17 bases separates the germline ends of V and J, which lose 7 bases and 4 bases respectively. Study-wide conclusions, independent of this receptor: VDJdb matching was skewed toward anti-spike CD8 responses, so virus-specific expansions were likely underestimated and private and CD4 specificities were missed.

Many counts were recorded for this clonotype. Its antigen is still unknown. Base qualities are not provided; no much larger clone lies one nucleotide away. The rearranged segments are TRBV28 and TRBJ2-7; tentative D gene TRBD2, with 5 bases matching. This receptor was taken from an adult who was a healthcare worker with PCR-confirmed SARS-CoV-2 infection or an uninfected control (not recorded which). Source: whole blood, taken at baseline. CDR3 loop: CASTKRPLEYEQYF. The nucleotide sequence is given as TGTGCCAGCACCAAGAGGCCACTAGAGTACGAGCAGTACTTC.